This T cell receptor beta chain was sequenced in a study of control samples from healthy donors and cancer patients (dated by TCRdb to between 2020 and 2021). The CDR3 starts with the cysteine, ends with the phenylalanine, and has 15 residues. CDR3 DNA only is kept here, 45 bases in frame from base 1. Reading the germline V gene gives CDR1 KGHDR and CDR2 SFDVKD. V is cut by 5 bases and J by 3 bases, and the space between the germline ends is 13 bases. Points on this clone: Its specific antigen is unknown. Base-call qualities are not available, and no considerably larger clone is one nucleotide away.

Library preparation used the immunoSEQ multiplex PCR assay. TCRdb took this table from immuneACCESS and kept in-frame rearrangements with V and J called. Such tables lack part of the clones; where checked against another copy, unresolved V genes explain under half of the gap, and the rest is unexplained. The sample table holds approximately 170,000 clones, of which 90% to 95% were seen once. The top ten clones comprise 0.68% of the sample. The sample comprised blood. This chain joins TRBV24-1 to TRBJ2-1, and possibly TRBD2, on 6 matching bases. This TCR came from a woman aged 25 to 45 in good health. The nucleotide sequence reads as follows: TGTGCCACCAGTGCCCGCGGAGGGGTCTACAATGAGCAGTTCTTC. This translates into CATSARGGVYNEQFF.